The next 28 T cell receptor beta chains were all read from a single sample in a study of T cell responses to AZD1222 COVID-19 vaccine. Sequencing was performed with immunoSEQ multiplex PCR; in TCRdb, only in-frame clones are kept and a portion is missing. The table has about 130,000 clones, over 75% seen once. The sequences come from peripheral blood, collected on day 0 of AZD1222 vaccination. Receptors originate from an adult in good health.

V gene TRBV6-5 combines with J gene TRBJ1-2; D ambiguous. The length of the CDR3 is 11 residues. Trimming removed 10 bases from V and 5 bases from J, with 11 bases in between. CDR1 and CDR2 (germline): MNHEY, SVGAGI. CDR3 sequence: CATYLGYGYTF. The CDR3 DNA sequence: TGTGCCACATATCTAGGGTATGGCTACACCTTC.

J is TRBJ1-1 and V is TRBV27, with D unclear. CDR3 size: 15 residues. Between the trimmed V and J ends, which lost 7 bases and 0 bases, there was a span of 15 bases. In germline, CDR1 is MNHEY, CDR2 SMNVEV (reference sequence). CDR3 sequence (DNA): TGTGCCAGCACCCTCAGGTCCGGTTTGAACACTGAAGCTTTCTTT. It encodes CASTLRSGLNTEAFF.

This chain connects TRBV18 to TRBJ2-2; 8 bases are a match to TRBD1. This CDR3 contains 16 residues. The germline V gene encodes CDR1 KGHSH and CDR2 LQKENI. Trimming at V came to 1 base and at J to 1 base, leaving 2 bases not matched to a gene. The CDR3 is CASSPLGTGNTGELFF. For the CDR3, the DNA is TGTGCCAGCTCACCACTTGGGACAGGGAACACCGGGGAGCTGTTTTTT.

The V gene is TRBV5-1, the J gene TRBJ1-2; D not certain. The CDR3 loop spans 15 amino acids. CDR1 and CDR2 from the germline V gene are SGHRS and YFSETQ. V lost 4 bases to trimming and J lost 7 bases, with 20 bases between them. CDR3 nucleotides: TGCGCCAGCAGCCCTTCCGGGCCCCGATCCCCTGGCTACACCTTC. Protein: CASSPSGPRSPGYTF.

This chain connects TRBV2 to TRBJ1-2, with 7 bases matching TRBD1. Germline CDR1 SNHLY, CDR2 FYNNEI. Germline trimming cut 7 bases from V and 0 bases from J; bases unmatched to any gene: 5. This CDR3 is built from 14 residues. This CDR3 reads CASNPGTANYGYTF. The DNA of the CDR3 is TGTGCCAGCAACCCCGGGACAGCTAACTATGGCTACACCTTC.

This rearrangement joins TRBV19 to TRBJ2-3; no reliable D call. V lost 6 bases to trimming and J lost 9 bases, with 13 bases between them. Germline CDR1 is LNHDA and CDR2 is SQIVND (reference sequence). The CDR3 covers 12 residues. The CDR3 sequence: CASSPGPITQYF. The CDR3 nucleotides read TGTGCCAGTAGCCCCGGACCGATCACGCAGTATTTT.

The chain is built from TRBV7-9 and TRBJ2-1; TRBD2 might be the D (5 bases). Deletions cut 1 base from V and 3 bases from J, with 7 bases between. Germline V gene data show CDR1 as SEHNR and CDR2 as FQNEAQ (reference sequence). The CDR3 runs 14 residues. The CDR3 coding sequence is TGTGCCAGCAGCTTAGAGCGGAACTACAATGAGCAGTTCTTC. Translating gives CASSLERNYNEQFF. Based on the CDR3 plus reference TRBV7-9 and TRBJ2-1, the full variable domain is DTGVSQNPRHKITKRGQNVTFRCDPISEHNRLYWYRQTLGQGPEFLTYFQNEAQLEKSRLLSDRFSAERPKGSFSTLEIQRTEQGDSAMYLCASSLERNYNEQFFGPGTRLTVL.

The rearrangement links TRBV7-9 to TRBJ2-7; a weak D match, TRBD1 (5 bases). CDR3 size: 15 residues. Germline values: CDR1 SEHNR, CDR2 FQNEAQ (reference sequence). Trimming removed 8 bases at V and 0 bases at J, with 17 bases between. CDR3 bases: TGTGCCAGCCCATCTGGGGCGAACAGCTCCTACGAGCAGTACTTC. Amino acids: CASPSGANSSYEQYF. Variable domain in full (rest from reference TRBV7-9 and TRBJ2-7): DTGVSQNPRHKITKRGQNVTFRCDPISEHNRLYWYRQTLGQGPEFLTYFQNEAQLEKSRLLSDRFSAERPKGSFSTLEIQRTEQGDSAMYLCASPSGANSSYEQYFGPGTRLTVT.

The J gene is TRBJ2-5, the V gene TRBV9; D perhaps matches TRBD2 (8 bases). The CDR3 spans 15 residues. The germline CDR1 and CDR2 sequences are SGDLS and YYNGEE. V lost 4 bases to trimming and J lost 5 bases, with 18 bases between them. CDR3 DNA sequence: TGTGCCAGCAGCCCCCGGGAGGGGGCGGCGGAGACCCAGTACTTC. Residues: CASSPREGAAETQYF.

This clone was observed a handful of times. The genes are TRBV11-2 and TRBJ2-1; D is perhaps TRBD2 (5 bases). The germline V and J ends were trimmed by 1 base and 0 bases, with 7 bases remaining between them. This CDR3 contains 15 residues. The germline V gene has CDR1 SGHAT and CDR2 FQNNGV. The CDR3: CASSLVLGSYNEQFF. CDR3 DNA: TGTGCCAGCAGCTTAGTACTAGGCTCCTACAATGAGCAGTTCTTC.

V usage is TRBV4-1 and J usage is TRBJ1-6; 8 bases line up with TRBD1. Germline CDR1 and CDR2: MGHRA and YSYEKL. The V segment lost 4 bases and the J segment 8 bases; nucleotides outside the gene matches: 7. The CDR3 loop spans 15 amino acids. CDR3 in amino acids: CASSLGQGGDSPLHF. The CDR3, as DNA: TGCGCCAGCAGCCTCGGACAGGGAGGGGATTCACCCCTCCACTTT.

The J gene is TRBJ1-2, the V gene TRBV5-1; weak D call: TRBD1 (6 bases). The CDR3 loop spans 14 amino acids. The V gene lost 4 bases and the J gene lost 4 bases, with 14 bases spanning the gap. Germline V CDR1 and CDR2: SGHRS, YFSETQ. CDR3 sequence (DNA): TGCGCCAGCAGCAATCGGGGGGCAGGCTATGGCTACACCTTC. This translates into CASSNRGAGYGYTF.

The chain combines TRBV28 with TRBJ2-1; unclear D gene. The V gene's germline CDR1 is MDHEN and CDR2 SYDVKM. The V end lost 8 bases, the J end lost 5 bases, and 13 bases lay between the germline ends. The CDR3 totals 13 residues. CDR3 nucleotide sequence: TGTGCCAGCGTCAGGCCCAATGACAATGAGCAGTTCTTC. Protein product: CASVRPNDNEQFF.

The chain employs TRBV28 and TRBJ1-1, with D hard to call. The V end lost 5 bases, the J end lost 2 bases, and 15 bases lay between the germline ends. CDR3 length: 15 amino acids. Germline loops: CDR1 MDHEN, CDR2 SYDVKM. Written as DNA, the CDR3 is TGTGCCAGCAGTCCACCTACAGCGGGTAACACTGAAGCTTTCTTT. It codes for CASSPPTAGNTEAFF.

The chain links TRBV28 to TRBJ2-7, with 7 bases aligning to TRBD2. CDR1 is MDHEN and CDR2 is SYDVKM in the germline V gene. Trimming cost V 2 bases and J 6 bases; bases outside gene matches: 1. The CDR3 extends over 12 amino acids. The CDR3, as DNA: TGTGCCAGCAGTTTACCGGGAGGCGAGCAGTACTTC. Its protein product is CASSLPGGEQYF.

This clone was seen a handful of times. This chain uses TRBV6-5 with TRBJ1-5; D uncertain. Germline CDR1 MNHEY, CDR2 SVGAGI. Trimming left V 8 bases short and J 4 bases short, with 12 bases between. The CDR3 has 13 amino acids. Written as DNA, the CDR3 is TGTGCCAGCCACTCGGGTTTTAATCAGCCCCAGCATTTT. It codes for CASHSGFNQPQHF.

The rearrangement joins TRBV7-9 to TRBJ2-7; 10 bases map to TRBD1. The CDR3 covers 16 residues. Germline trimming cut 2 bases from V and 1 base from J; bases unmatched to any gene: 5. The V gene's germline CDR1 is SEHNR and CDR2 FQNEAQ (reference sequence). Here the CDR3 reads CASSLSPGQGSYEQYF. CDR3 coding DNA: TGTGCCAGCAGCTTAAGCCCGGGACAGGGGTCCTACGAGCAGTACTTC.

The V call is TRBV27, the J call TRBJ2-1, with D possibly being TRBD2 (5 bases). The CDR3 is made up of 13 amino acids. Germline CDR1 MNHEY, CDR2 SMNVEV (reference sequence). The V and J ends lost 3 bases and 9 bases respectively, with 12 bases between them. CDR3 sequence (DNA): TGTGCCAGCAGTTTTCCGTGGGCGGGTGAGCAGTTCTTC. It specifies CASSFPWAGEQFF.

V usage is TRBV6-5 and J usage is TRBJ1-4, with TRBD1 matching over 8 bases. Germline assignment: CDR1 MNHEY and CDR2 SVGAGI. V lost 6 bases, J lost 4 bases, and 7 bases stayed unmatched. This CDR3 contains 15 residues. The CDR3 is CASSLQGVGNEKLFF. CDR3 nucleotide sequence: TGTGCCAGCAGCCTACAGGGGGTTGGTAATGAAAAACTGTTTTTT.

This clone was counted a single time. V usage is TRBV7-9 and J usage is TRBJ2-5, with D perhaps given as TRBD1 or TRBD2 (6 bases each). The CDR3 length is 13 residues. Germline values: CDR1 SEHNR, CDR2 FQNEAQ (reference sequence). Deletions cut 3 bases from V and 7 bases from J, with 12 bases between. This CDR3 reads CASSLRGVVTQYF. CDR3 in DNA: TGTGCCAGCAGCTTGAGGGGGGTGGTGACCCAGTACTTC.

The chain uses TRBV3-1 (or the pseudogene TRBV3-2) and TRBJ2-1, with 10 bases identical to TRBD2. The CDR3 runs 16 residues. Germline V gives CDR1 LGHDT, CDR2 YNNKEL (reference sequence). Losses at the gene ends were 0 bases for V and 6 bases for J; bases not matched to a gene: 5. The CDR3 DNA reads as TGTGCCAGCAGCCAAGAGTGGAGCGGGAGGGGCAATGAGCAGTTCTTC. Translated: CASSQEWSGRGNEQFF.

This chain uses TRBV27 with TRBJ2-2; TRBD1 is a possible D gene (5 bases). V gave up 5 bases and J gave up 5 bases, with 15 bases separating them. The CDR3 runs 15 residues. Per germline, CDR1 MNHEY and CDR2 SMNVEV (reference sequence). The CDR3 here is CASSPQQGRTGELFF. The CDR3 DNA is TGTGCCAGCAGTCCCCAGCAGGGTCGGACCGGGGAGCTGTTTTTT.

This chain links TRBV5-1 with TRBJ2-1; the match to TRBD2 covers 10 bases. From germline, CDR1 is SGHRS and CDR2 YFSETQ. V gave up 5 bases and J gave up 2 bases; unmatched junction bases: 4. The CDR3 covers 15 residues. CDR3 nucleotide sequence: TGCGCCAGCAGAGGTCTAGCGGGGGCCTACAATGAGCAGTTCTTC. Its translation: CASRGLAGAYNEQFF.

The rearrangement joins TRBV10-3 to TRBJ1-6; D is ambiguous. The CDR3 has 13 amino acids. Trimming removed 3 bases at V and 10 bases at J, with 10 bases between. Per germline, CDR1 ENHRY and CDR2 SYGVKD. For the CDR3, the DNA is TGTGCCATCAGTGAAGCACGGAACTCACCCCTCCACTTT. Translated, it gives CAISEARNSPLHF.

This clone was observed once. The chain couples TRBV5-6 to TRBJ2-2, with D perhaps matching TRBD1 (6 bases). Looked up from germline, CDR1 is SGHDT and CDR2 is YYEEEE. The germline V and J ends were trimmed by 0 bases and 7 bases, with 10 bases remaining between them. This CDR3 comprises 14 residues. CDR3 in DNA: TGTGCCAGCAGCTTGGGACAGGTTGTCGGGGAGCTGTTTTTT. Translated, it gives CASSLGQVVGELFF.

This chain joins TRBV2 and TRBJ1-1; D is possibly TRBD1 (6 bases). CDR1 is SNHLY and CDR2 is FYNNEI in the germline V gene. CDR3 size: 13 residues. V shed 3 bases and J shed 3 bases, with 8 bases lying between them. The CDR3 region has the DNA TGTGCCAGCAGTGAGGGGGGCGACACTGAAGCTTTCTTT. This sequence encodes CASSEGGDTEAFF.

This clone occurred a few times. The chain carries TRBV6-1 and TRBJ2-2, with D perhaps matching TRBD1 (6 bases). The CDR3 is 14 residues long. Trimming stripped 3 bases from V and 6 bases from J, with 11 bases between. Germline V gene data show CDR1 as MNHNS and CDR2 as SASEGT. The CDR3 sequence is CASSDTGSAGELFF. The CDR3 DNA reads as TGTGCCAGCAGTGATACAGGGTCCGCCGGGGAGCTGTTTTTT.

The rearrangement joins TRBV30 to TRBJ1-2, with D maybe TRBD1 (5 bases). The germline gives CDR1 GTSNPN, CDR2 SVGIG (reference sequence). The CDR3 length is 12 residues. Deletions cut 8 bases from V and 8 bases from J, with 18 bases between. In DNA form, the CDR3 reads TGTGCCGCATCGGGACGCAGTTCGGGCTACACCTTC. It is translated as CAASGRSSGYTF.